This TCR beta chain was recovered during a study of blood T cell repertoires in COVID-19. Produced via immunoSEQ multiplex PCR; TCRdb's table is partial and in-frame only. Altogether 190,000 or so clones are present, roughly nine tenths being singletons, with the ten largest covering around 7%. The CDR3 is made up of 20 amino acids. This receptor was identified in a man aged 40-49 years with acute or convalescent COVID-19. This rearrangement joins TRBV21-1 to TRBJ2-1; the DNA was not compared with TRBD1, the D call given in the table. TRBV21-1 is tagged as a pseudogene. Sequencing was done on a sample of peripheral blood. CDR3: CASSKVADEWTGCLDNEQFF. The CDR3 DNA is TGTGCCAGCAGCAAAGTCGCCGACGAGTGGACAGGGTGCCTAGACAATGAGCAGTTCTTC.